Listed below are T cell receptor beta chains from one sample, sequenced in a study of blood T cell repertoires in COVID-19. Here immunoSEQ multiplex PCR was the method, and the copy in TCRdb shows in-frame clones only, minus some. The sample holds roughly 100,000 clones, approximately 80% seen once. The specimen sequenced was peripheral blood. The receptors derive from a man older than 75 with COVID-19, enrolled during active disease. Each CDR3 is given without its conserved first and last residue. Fields, in order: J gene, V gene, CDR3 protein.

>TRBJ1-4|TRBV7-6
ASSLAAGSEEKLF
>TRBJ2-6|TRBV9
ASSVDVGFAFVGANVLT
>TRBJ1-1|TRBV27
ASSFWGRPNTEAF
>TRBJ1-5|TRBV6-5
ASSADRIEQPQH
>TRBJ2-7|TRBV5-1
ASSSQMASSGSYEQY
>TRBJ1-5|TRBV18
ASSPMAVANSNQPQH
>TRBJ1-2|TRBV29-1
SVENRDYGYT
>TRBJ1-2|TRBV4-2
ASSQDLQGDGYT
>TRBJ2-3|TRBV5-4
ASSLDLAGGSTFQTDTQY
>TRBJ2-7|TRBV5-4
ASSLAGMSYEQY
>TRBJ2-1|TRBV21-1
ASSKLSGGPYNEQF
>TRBJ1-2|TRBV30
AWTRAGQGAGGYT
>TRBJ1-2|TRBV6-5
ASSPTGHGYT
>TRBJ1-4|TRBV5-4
ASTVVPGRGGEKLF
>TRBJ1-1|TRBV19
ASRRQEMDTEAF
>TRBJ2-2|TRBV3-1/TRBV3-2
ASSPPGLRSPGELF
>TRBJ2-5|TRBV7-9
ASSPTPGTSGDPLTQY
>TRBJ1-1|TRBV30
AWKGQGWVKTEAF
>TRBJ1-5|TRBV3-1/TRBV3-2
ASSQDSGGQPQH
>TRBJ2-7|TRBV6-1
ASSEELSGLADSYEQY
>TRBJ2-4|TRBV10-3
AISVSQNRESIQY
>TRBJ2-1|TRBV19
ASRLAGVDEQF
>TRBJ2-1|TRBV7-9
ASSFRRVGEQF
>TRBJ2-1|TRBV4-1
ASSRDRTGSYNEQF
>TRBJ2-1|TRBV4-2
ASSQAGGGSASYNEQF
>TRBJ2-1|TRBV25-1
ASSEFGGPGYNEQF
>TRBJ1-4|TRBV19
ASSTRDSSRGKLF
>TRBJ2-1|TRBV2
ATLWGLAGDGRNEQF
>TRBJ2-7|TRBV7-2
ASSLEGSSGVHEQY
>TRBJ1-1|TRBV7-8
ASSLSRRSTEAF
>TRBJ2-7|TRBV5-4
ASDRGSCYEQY
>TRBJ1-6|TRBV21-1
ASSSRFWDRSSYNSPLH
>TRBJ2-2|TRBV7-2
ASSPSSGGATGELF
>TRBJ1-1|TRBV4-3
ASSQDQGRGTEAF
>TRBJ2-6|TRBV10-3
AIRLTAAGANVLT
>TRBJ1-6|TRBV10-3
AISVDTNSPLH
>TRBJ1-1|TRBV5-6
ASSFDPRSPEAF